This T cell receptor beta chain was sequenced for a study of T-cell reconstitution after alpha-beta-depleted transplantation in children. Whole-study results and caveats: The study reportedly traced alpha-beta T cells about two months after transplant to several hundred expanded graft clones. Some patients showed high day-60 TCRbeta diversity, which derived from surviving recipient T cells and thymic progenitors. Newly made T cells mostly supplied T-cell counts and diversity one year after transplant.

This clonotype was seen a few times. Its specificity is unknown. This CDR3 is 17 amino acids long. Germline CDR1 reads SGHVS; CDR2 reads FNYEAQ. V trimming: 5 bases; J trimming: 5 bases; junction bases outside the gene matches: 13. Unique molecular identifiers were incorporated during preparation of the TCRbeta library. Each CDR3 protein gets one entry after TCRdb re-called the PCR reads with MiXCR. The sample gives about 980,000 distinct CDR3 sequences, around 30% of which show up once; 28% is in the top ten. The clonotype originates from a boy under three years old who had a stem cell transplant for SCID, so the T cells may come from the graft donor. This sample comprised PBMCs, mostly from graft donor cells, obtained 360 days after TCRalphabeta/CD19-depleted stem cell transplant. The V call is TRBV7-6, the J call TRBJ2-1; TRBD1 matches 9 bases. The CDR3 here is CASSLGHDRGLNNEQFF. CDR3 DNA sequence: TGTGCCAGCAGCCTGGGACACGACAGGGGGTTAAACAATGAGCAGTTCTTC.